This is a list of T cell receptor beta chains from one sample in a study of long-term antiretroviral therapy in people with HIV. The assay was immunoSEQ multiplex PCR, and TCRdb's table has in-frame clones only and misses some. The sample lists fewer than 40,000 clones; about 80% were seen once. The material sequenced was unsorted PBMCs, taken 3.4 years after starting antiretroviral therapy. These receptors were obtained from a man in his thirties or forties with HIV. Each CDR3 is given with its conserved first and last residue. Size is stated for part of the rows, as once, few or many counts, or as a class when the clone is expanded.

abundance: -; j_gene: TRBJ2-5; v_gene: TRBV9; CDR3aa: CASSVGTMGTQYF
abundance: few; j_gene: TRBJ2-7; v_gene: TRBV1; CDR3aa: CTSSARYEQYF
abundance: -; j_gene: TRBJ1-1; v_gene: TRBV5-6; CDR3aa: CASSEVDRGLSTEAFF
abundance: -; j_gene: TRBJ2-7; v_gene: TRBV4-1; CDR3aa: CASSQDPGAGREQYF
abundance: -; j_gene: TRBJ2-3; v_gene: TRBV6-1; CDR3aa: CASSLTGILTDTQYF
abundance: -; j_gene: TRBJ2-2; v_gene: TRBV6-5; CDR3aa: CASSYEQGFTGELFF
abundance: -; j_gene: TRBJ2-3; v_gene: TRBV28; CDR3aa: CASSSSPRTSGRDTQYF
abundance: -; j_gene: TRBJ1-2; v_gene: TRBV5-4; CDR3aa: CASSLSGRNYGYTF
abundance: -; j_gene: TRBJ2-5; v_gene: TRBV19; CDR3aa: CASRNQETQYF
abundance: -; j_gene: TRBJ2-1; v_gene: TRBV28; CDR3aa: CASRIIQGIGEQFF
abundance: once; j_gene: TRBJ2-7; v_gene: TRBV28; CDR3aa: CASSFGTYEQYF
abundance: -; j_gene: TRBJ2-7; v_gene: TRBV19; CDR3aa: CASSPGQGSSYEQYF
abundance: -; j_gene: TRBJ2-7; v_gene: TRBV7-9; CDR3aa: CASSLAVYSYEQYF
abundance: -; j_gene: TRBJ2-4; v_gene: TRBV5-1; CDR3aa: CASSLDRTGGRELNIQYF
abundance: -; j_gene: TRBJ1-6; v_gene: TRBV18; CDR3aa: CASSPPRGTGPSPLHF
abundance: -; j_gene: TRBJ2-5; v_gene: TRBV5-1; CDR3aa: CASKGYTFEETQYF
abundance: once; j_gene: TRBJ1-5; v_gene: TRBV28; CDR3aa: CASSLVQGGNQPQHF
abundance: -; j_gene: TRBJ2-5; v_gene: TRBV7-8; CDR3aa: CASSTRGSGKETQYF
abundance: once; j_gene: TRBJ2-1; v_gene: TRBV7-9; CDR3aa: CASTLNRGNEQFF
abundance: -; j_gene: TRBJ2-2; v_gene: TRBV5-1; CDR3aa: CASSPTGVTGELFF
abundance: -; j_gene: TRBJ2-1; v_gene: TRBV28; CDR3aa: CASSLWGGYASGRNEQFF
abundance: -; j_gene: TRBJ1-5; v_gene: TRBV2; CDR3aa: CASSPIRAPFPQPQHF
abundance: -; j_gene: TRBJ1-2; v_gene: TRBV28; CDR3aa: CASSLSGLRVGYTF
abundance: few; j_gene: TRBJ1-2; v_gene: TRBV18; CDR3aa: CASSPGAGYGYTF
abundance: -; j_gene: TRBJ2-3; v_gene: TRBV18; CDR3aa: CASSPRTSDTDTQYF
abundance: -; j_gene: TRBJ2-7; v_gene: TRBV28; CDR3aa: CASRGGLVSYEQYF
abundance: -; j_gene: TRBJ1-1; v_gene: TRBV29-1; CDR3aa: CGGTDNTEAFF
abundance: -; j_gene: TRBJ2-3; v_gene: TRBV5-1; CDR3aa: CASSLEGKGTDTQYF
abundance: -; j_gene: TRBJ2-5; v_gene: TRBV14; CDR3aa: CASSRDWRGSETQYF
abundance: -; j_gene: TRBJ1-5; v_gene: TRBV6-5; CDR3aa: CASSYRAQNQPQHF
abundance: -; j_gene: TRBJ1-3; v_gene: TRBV27; CDR3aa: CASSLAGSGNTIYF
abundance: -; j_gene: TRBJ2-3; v_gene: TRBV5-4; CDR3aa: CASSLRISGSGDTQYF
abundance: once; j_gene: TRBJ2-7; v_gene: TRBV19; CDR3aa: CASSTGGGTSYEQYF
abundance: -; j_gene: TRBJ2-1; v_gene: TRBV11-2; CDR3aa: CASQRETFYNEQFF
abundance: -; j_gene: TRBJ1-5; v_gene: TRBV9; CDR3aa: CASSVGGSVAGPQHF
abundance: -; j_gene: TRBJ2-7; v_gene: TRBV18; CDR3aa: CASSVDRVEQYF
abundance: -; j_gene: TRBJ2-3; v_gene: TRBV6-6; CDR3aa: CASSLRQVGSDTQYF
abundance: -; j_gene: TRBJ1-5; v_gene: TRBV15; CDR3aa: CATSRDLKPQHF
abundance: -; j_gene: TRBJ1-1; v_gene: TRBV7-8; CDR3aa: CASSLGANTEAFF
abundance: -; j_gene: TRBJ1-4; v_gene: TRBV27; CDR3aa: CASSLREGEKLFF
abundance: few; j_gene: TRBJ2-1; v_gene: TRBV7-9; CDR3aa: CASSSWTGDSEQFF
abundance: once; j_gene: TRBJ2-1; v_gene: TRBV4-2; CDR3aa: CASSQGVQLNNEQFF